One TCR beta chain is described in this entry. Its antigen is still unknown. The data are from a study of T cells in placental villitis. Study information: Two preterm control placentae showed no significant pathology.

The CDR3 totals 13 residues. CDR1 and CDR2 from the germline V gene are ENHRY and SYGVKD. V shed 11 bases, J shed 0 bases, and the junction held 3 bases outside the gene matches. Ten control placentae without villitis were matched by gestational age. General study findings and limits: Median clonality was 0.057 in villitis of unknown etiology placentae versus approximately 0.006 in controls. CMV cases had CMV-specific clone frequency approximately 0.011 versus 0.001 in villitis of unknown etiology.

The immunoSEQ assay was v4. The assay was immunoSEQ multiplex PCR, and TCRdb's table has in-frame clones only and misses some. The sample has about 300 clones, roughly 94% seen once; the top ten hold around 6.7%. V is TRBV10-3 and J is TRBJ2-3; 9 positions agree with TRBD2. Sequencing was done on a sample of placental tissue containing maternal and fetal cells. The TCR comes from a human donor in good health; the placental T cells may come from both mother and fetus. The CDR3 here is CAPTSGSTDTQYF. CDR3 DNA: TGTGCCCCAACTAGCGGGAGCACAGATACGCAGTATTTT.